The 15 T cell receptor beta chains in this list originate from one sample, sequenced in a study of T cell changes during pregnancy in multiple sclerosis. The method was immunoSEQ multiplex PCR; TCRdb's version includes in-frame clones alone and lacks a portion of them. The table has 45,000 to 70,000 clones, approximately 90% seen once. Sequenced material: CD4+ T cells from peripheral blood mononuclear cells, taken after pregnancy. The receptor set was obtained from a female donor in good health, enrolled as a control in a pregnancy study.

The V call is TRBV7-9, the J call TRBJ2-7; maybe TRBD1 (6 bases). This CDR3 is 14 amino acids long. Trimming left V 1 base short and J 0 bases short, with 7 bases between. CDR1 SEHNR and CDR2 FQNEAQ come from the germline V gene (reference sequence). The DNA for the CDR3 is TGTGCCAGCAGCTTAGGACAGGCCTCCTACGAGCAGTACTTC. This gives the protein CASSLGQASYEQYF.

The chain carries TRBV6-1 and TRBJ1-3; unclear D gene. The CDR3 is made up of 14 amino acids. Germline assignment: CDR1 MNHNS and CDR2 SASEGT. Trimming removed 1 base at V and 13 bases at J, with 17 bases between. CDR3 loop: CASSEGYRSMSIYF. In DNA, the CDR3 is TGTGCCAGCAGTGAAGGCTACCGGAGCATGTCGATATATTTT.

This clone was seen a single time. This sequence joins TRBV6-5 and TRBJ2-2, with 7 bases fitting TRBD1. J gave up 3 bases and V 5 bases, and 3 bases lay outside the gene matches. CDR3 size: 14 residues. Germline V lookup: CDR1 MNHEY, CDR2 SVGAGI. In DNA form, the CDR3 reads TGTGCCAGCAGTGCTAGGGGGCACACCGGGGAGCTGTTTTTT. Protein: CASSARGHTGELFF.

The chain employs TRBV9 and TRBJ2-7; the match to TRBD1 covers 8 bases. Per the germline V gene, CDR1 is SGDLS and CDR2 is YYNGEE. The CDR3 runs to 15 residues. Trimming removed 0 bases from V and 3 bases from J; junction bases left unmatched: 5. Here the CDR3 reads CASSVAPGQVYEQYF. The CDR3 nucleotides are TGTGCCAGCAGCGTAGCCCCGGGACAGGTCTACGAGCAGTACTTC. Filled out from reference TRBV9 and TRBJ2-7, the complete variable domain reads DSGVTQTPKHLITATGQRVTLRCSPRSGDLSVYWYQQSLDQGLQFLIQYYNGEERAKGNILERFSAQQFPDLHSELNLSSLELGDSALYFCASSVAPGQVYEQYFGPGTRLTVT.

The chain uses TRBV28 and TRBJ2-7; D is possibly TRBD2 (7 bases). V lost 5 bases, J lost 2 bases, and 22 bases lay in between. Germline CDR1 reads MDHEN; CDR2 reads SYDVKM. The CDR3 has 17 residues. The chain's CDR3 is CASSPRGLGGLPYEQYF. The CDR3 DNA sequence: TGTGCCAGCAGTCCCCGGGGGTTGGGGGGGCTCCCCTACGAGCAGTACTTC. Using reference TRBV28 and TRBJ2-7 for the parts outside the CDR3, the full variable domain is DVKVTQSSRYLVKRTGEKVFLECVQDMDHENMFWYRQDPGLGLRLIYFSYDVKMKEKGDIPEGYSVSREKKERFSLILESASTNQTSMYLCASSPRGLGGLPYEQYFGPGTRLTVT.

CDR3: CASSLSVAGNYGYTF. CDR3 in DNA: TGTGCCAGCAGCTTAAGTGTCGCAGGGAACTATGGCTACACCTTC. The chain carries TRBV5-4 and TRBJ1-2; a weak D match, TRBD1 (5 bases). The CDR3 has 15 residues. The ends were cut back, 2 bases at V and 2 bases at J, with 13 bases in the middle. Germline lookup yields CDR1 SGHNT and CDR2 YYREEE (reference sequence).

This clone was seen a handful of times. CDR3 coding DNA: TGTGCCAGCAGCCAGGCCTGGGGGACTGGTGAAAAACTGTTTTTT. This encodes CASSQAWGTGEKLFF. The chain employs TRBV4-2 and TRBJ1-4, with D possibly being TRBD1 (5 bases). Trimming left V 3 bases short and J 7 bases short, with 15 bases between. The CDR3 is 15 residues long. CDR1 and CDR2 (germline): LGHNA, YNFKEQ.

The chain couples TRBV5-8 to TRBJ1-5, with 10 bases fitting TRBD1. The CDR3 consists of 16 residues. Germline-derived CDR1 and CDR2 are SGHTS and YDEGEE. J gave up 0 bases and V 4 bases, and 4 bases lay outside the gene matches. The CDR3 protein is CASSGQGVYSNQPQHF. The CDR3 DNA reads TGTGCCAGCAGCGGACAGGGGGTCTATAGCAATCAGCCCCAGCATTTT.

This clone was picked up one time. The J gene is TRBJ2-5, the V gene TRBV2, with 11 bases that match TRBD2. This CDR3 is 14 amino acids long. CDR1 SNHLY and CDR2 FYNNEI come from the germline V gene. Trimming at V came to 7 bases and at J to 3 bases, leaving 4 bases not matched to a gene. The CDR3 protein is CASTRGLAEETQYF. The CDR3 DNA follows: TGTGCCAGCACGAGGGGACTAGCGGAAGAGACCCAGTACTTC.

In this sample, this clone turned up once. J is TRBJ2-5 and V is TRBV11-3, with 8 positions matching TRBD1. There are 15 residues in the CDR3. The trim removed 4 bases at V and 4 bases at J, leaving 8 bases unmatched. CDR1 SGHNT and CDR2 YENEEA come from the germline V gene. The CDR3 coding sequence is TGTGCCAGCAGCTCCGGACAGGGCAATGGAGAGACCCAGTACTTC. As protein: CASSSGQGNGETQYF.

CDR3 sequence (DNA): TGCGCCAGCAGCCAAGATCTACCTAATTTCGAGCAGTACTTC. Its protein is CASSQDLPNFEQYF. J is TRBJ2-7 and V is TRBV4-3; D gene unclear. Trimming pared 0 bases from V and 6 bases from J, leaving 12 bases between. CDR3 length equals 14 residues. Germline CDR1 is LGHNA and CDR2 is YSLEER.

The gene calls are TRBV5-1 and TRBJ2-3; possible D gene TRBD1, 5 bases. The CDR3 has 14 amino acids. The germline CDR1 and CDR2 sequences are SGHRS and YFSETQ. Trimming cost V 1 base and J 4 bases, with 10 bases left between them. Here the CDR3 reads CASSLPLGADTQYF. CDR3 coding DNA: TGCGCCAGCAGCTTGCCCCTAGGGGCAGATACGCAGTATTTT.

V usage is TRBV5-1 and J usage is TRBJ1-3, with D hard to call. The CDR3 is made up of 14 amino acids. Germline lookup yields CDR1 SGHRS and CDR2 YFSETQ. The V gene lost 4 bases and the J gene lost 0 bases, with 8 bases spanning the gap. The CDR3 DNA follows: TGCGCCAGCAGCGCGGGGAACTCTGGAAACACCATATATTTT. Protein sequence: CASSAGNSGNTIYF.

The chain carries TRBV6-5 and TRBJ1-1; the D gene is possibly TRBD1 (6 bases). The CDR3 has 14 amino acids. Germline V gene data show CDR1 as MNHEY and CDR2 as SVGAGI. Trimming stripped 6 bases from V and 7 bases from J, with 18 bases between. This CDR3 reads CASSQDSTLIEAFF. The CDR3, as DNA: TGTGCCAGCAGCCAGGACAGCACTCTTATTGAAGCTTTCTTT.

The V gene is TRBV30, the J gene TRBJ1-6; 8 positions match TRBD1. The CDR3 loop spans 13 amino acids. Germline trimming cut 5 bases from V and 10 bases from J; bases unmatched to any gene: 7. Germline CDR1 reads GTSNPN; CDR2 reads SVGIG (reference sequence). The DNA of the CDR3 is TGTGCCTGGGCGACAGGGGATGACTCACCCCTCCACTTT. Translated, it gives CAWATGDDSPLHF.